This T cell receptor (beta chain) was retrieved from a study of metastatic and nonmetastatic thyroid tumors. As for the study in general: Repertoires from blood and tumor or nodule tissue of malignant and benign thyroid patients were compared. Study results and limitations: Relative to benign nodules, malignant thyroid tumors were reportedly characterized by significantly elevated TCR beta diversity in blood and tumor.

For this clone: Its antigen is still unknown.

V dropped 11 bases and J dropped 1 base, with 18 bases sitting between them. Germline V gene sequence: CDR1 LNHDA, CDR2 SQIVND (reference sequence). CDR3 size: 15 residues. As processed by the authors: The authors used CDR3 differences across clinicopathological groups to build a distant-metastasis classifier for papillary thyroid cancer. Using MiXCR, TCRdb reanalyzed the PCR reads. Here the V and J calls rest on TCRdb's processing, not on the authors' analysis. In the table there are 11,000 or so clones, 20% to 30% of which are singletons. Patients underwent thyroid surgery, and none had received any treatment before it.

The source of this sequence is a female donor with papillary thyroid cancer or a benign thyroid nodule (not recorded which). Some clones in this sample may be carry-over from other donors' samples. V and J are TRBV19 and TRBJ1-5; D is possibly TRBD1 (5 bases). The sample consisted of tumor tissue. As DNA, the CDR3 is TGTGCCGCTGACGGGGACGACGTAAGCAATCAGCCCCAGCATTTT. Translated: CAADGDDVSNQPQHF.